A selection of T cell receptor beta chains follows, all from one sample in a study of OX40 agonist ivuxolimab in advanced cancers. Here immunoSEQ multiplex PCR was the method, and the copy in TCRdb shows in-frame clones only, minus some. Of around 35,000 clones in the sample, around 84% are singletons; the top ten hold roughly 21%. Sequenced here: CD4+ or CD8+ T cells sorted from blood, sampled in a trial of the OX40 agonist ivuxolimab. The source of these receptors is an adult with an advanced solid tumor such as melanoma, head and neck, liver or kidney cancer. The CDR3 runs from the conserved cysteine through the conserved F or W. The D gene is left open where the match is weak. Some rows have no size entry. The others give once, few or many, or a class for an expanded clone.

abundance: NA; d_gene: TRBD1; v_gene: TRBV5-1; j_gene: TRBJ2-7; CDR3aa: CASSDRGLSQHEQYF; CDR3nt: TGCGCCAGCAGCGACAGGGGGCTTTCACAGCACGAGCAGTACTTC
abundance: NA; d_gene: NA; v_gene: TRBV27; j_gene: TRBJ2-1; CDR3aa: CASWRVGVYNEQFF; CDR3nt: TGTGCCAGCTGGCGGGTAGGGGTCTACAATGAGCAGTTCTTC
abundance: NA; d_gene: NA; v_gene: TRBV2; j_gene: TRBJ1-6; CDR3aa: CASSESTGYNSPLHF; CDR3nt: TGTGCCAGCAGTGAAAGTACAGGCTATAATTCACCCCTCCACTTT
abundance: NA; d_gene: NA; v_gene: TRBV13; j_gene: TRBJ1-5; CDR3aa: CASSQGLARGQPQHF; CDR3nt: TGTGCCAGCAGCCAAGGACTAGCCAGGGGTCAGCCCCAGCATTTT
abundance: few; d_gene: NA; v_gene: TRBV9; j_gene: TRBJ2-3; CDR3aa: CASSARGQNTDTQYF; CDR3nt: TGTGCCAGCAGTGCTCGGGGGCAGAACACAGATACGCAGTATTTT
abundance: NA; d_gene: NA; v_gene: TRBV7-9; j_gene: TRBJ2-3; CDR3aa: CASSGGGSTDTQYF; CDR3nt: TGTGCCAGCAGCGGTGGGGGGAGCACAGATACGCAGTATTTT
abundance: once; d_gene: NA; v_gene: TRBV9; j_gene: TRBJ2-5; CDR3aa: CASSVEPGDKETQYF; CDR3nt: TGTGCCAGCAGCGTAGAGCCAGGGGACAAAGAGACCCAGTACTTC
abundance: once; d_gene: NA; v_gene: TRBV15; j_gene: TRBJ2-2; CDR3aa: CATSSLSGPKNTGELFF; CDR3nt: TGTGCCACCAGCAGTCTTTCGGGACCTAAGAACACCGGGGAGCTGTTTTTT
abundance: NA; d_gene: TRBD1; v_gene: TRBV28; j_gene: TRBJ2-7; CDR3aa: CASSLGDREIYEQYF; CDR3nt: TGTGCCAGCAGTTTAGGGGACAGGGAAATCTACGAGCAGTACTTC
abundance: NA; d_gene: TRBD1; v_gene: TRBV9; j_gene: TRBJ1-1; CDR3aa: CASGVYRGTNTEAFF; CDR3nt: TGTGCCAGCGGCGTATACAGGGGGACGAACACTGAAGCTTTCTTT
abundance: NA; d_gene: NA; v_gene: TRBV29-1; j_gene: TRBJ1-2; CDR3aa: CSVEDPARYGYTF; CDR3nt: TGCAGCGTTGAAGATCCGGCCCGCTATGGCTACACCTTC
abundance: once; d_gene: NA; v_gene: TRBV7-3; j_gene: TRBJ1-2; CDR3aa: CASSSDGGWYTF; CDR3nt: TGTGCCAGCAGTTCTGACGGGGGGTGGTACACCTTC
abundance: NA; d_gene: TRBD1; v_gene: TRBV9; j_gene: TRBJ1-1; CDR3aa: CASSTSTGLNTEAFF; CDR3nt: TGTGCCAGCAGCACCTCGACAGGGTTGAACACTGAAGCTTTCTTT
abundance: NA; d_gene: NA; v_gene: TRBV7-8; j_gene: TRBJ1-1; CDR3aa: CASSLDQGGTEAFF; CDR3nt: TGTGCCAGCAGCTTAGACCAGGGAGGCACTGAAGCTTTCTTT
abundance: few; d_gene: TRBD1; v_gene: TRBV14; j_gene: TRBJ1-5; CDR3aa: CASSPRTGGQPQHF; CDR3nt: TGTGCCAGCAGCCCGCGGACAGGGGGACAGCCCCAGCATTTT
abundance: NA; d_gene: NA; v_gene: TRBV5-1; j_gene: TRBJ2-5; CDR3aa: CASSLGPYQETQYF; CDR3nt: TGCGCCAGCAGCTTGGGACCGTACCAAGAGACCCAGTACTTC
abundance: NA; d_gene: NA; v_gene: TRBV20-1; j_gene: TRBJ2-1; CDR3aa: CSAPPRPEQFF; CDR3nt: TGCAGTGCTCCCCCGCGTCCTGAGCAGTTCTTC
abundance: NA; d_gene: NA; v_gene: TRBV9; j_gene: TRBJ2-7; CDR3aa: CASSVVPGAYEQYF; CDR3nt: TGTGCCAGCAGCGTAGTGCCAGGAGCCTACGAGCAGTACTTC
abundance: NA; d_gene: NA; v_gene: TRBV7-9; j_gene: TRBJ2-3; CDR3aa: CASSAGFRTDTQYF; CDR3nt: TGTGCCAGCAGCGCCGGCTTCCGCACAGATACGCAGTATTTT
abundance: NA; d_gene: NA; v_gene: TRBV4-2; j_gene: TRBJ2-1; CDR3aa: CASSPYRDNYNEQFF; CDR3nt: TGTGCCAGCAGCCCGTACCGGGACAATTACAATGAGCAGTTCTTC
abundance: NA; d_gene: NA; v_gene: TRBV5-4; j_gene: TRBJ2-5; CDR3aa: CASRFHGGRETQYF; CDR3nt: TGTGCCAGCAGATTCCACGGGGGCCGGGAGACCCAGTACTTC
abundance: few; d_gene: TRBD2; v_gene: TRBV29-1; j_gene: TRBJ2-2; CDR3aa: CSVPLAGGNTGELFF; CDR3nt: TGCAGCGTCCCACTAGCGGGGGGGAACACCGGGGAGCTGTTTTTT